This T cell receptor beta chain was captured in a study of blood T cell dynamics during melanoma immunotherapy. Here immunoSEQ multiplex PCR was the method, and the copy in TCRdb shows in-frame clones only, minus some. The repertoire consists of 15,000 or so clones, with roughly 92% occurring once and the leading ten covering approximately 0.89%. Time point given: week 3, after first cycle of checkpoint inhibitor. Prior systemic cancer therapy, immunosuppressant use and other active malignancies excluded patients. The sequenced sample was blood, obtained from a patient treated with checkpoint blockade. The origin of this receptor is a human donor with melanoma.

CDR3 sequence (DNA): TGCGCCAGCAGCCGGGAGGGTAATTCACCCCTCCACTTT. Residues: CASSREGNSPLHF. The chain uses TRBV5-1 and TRBJ1-6, with D uncertain. Germline CDR1 reads SGHRS; CDR2 reads YFSETQ. Trimming left V 4 bases short and J 6 bases short, with 8 bases between. This CDR3 is 13 amino acids long.